The 26 T cell receptor beta chains presented below share a single source sample, sequenced in a study of radiotherapy plus CTLA-4 blockade in lung cancer. Some clones are missing from TCRdb's copy, which holds only in-frame ones; the method was immunoSEQ multiplex PCR. The table lists about 88,000 clones, about 78% of them singletons. This specimen was peripheral blood, taken from a patient treated with radiotherapy plus ipilimumab. These receptors all come from a human donor with non-small cell lung cancer that progressed on radiotherapy plus ipilimumab.

This chain connects TRBV5-1 to TRBJ2-1; the D gene could be TRBD1 or TRBD2 (5 bases each). Germline CDR1 reads SGHRS; CDR2 reads YFSETQ. The CDR3 spans 14 residues. Trimming left V 0 bases short and J 7 bases short, with 11 bases between. CDR3 sequence: CASSLGGTENEQFF. Here the CDR3 DNA reads TGCGCCAGCAGCTTGGGGGGGACCGAAAATGAGCAGTTCTTC.

The V and J genes are TRBV2 and TRBJ1-4; 7 nucleotides align to TRBD1. V lost 2 bases to trimming and J lost 8 bases; unmatched junction nucleotides: 8. Germline values: CDR1 SNHLY, CDR2 FYNNEI. The CDR3 is made up of 15 amino acids. The CDR3 sequence is CASSEWGAGGEKLFF. The CDR3 nucleotides are TGTGCCAGCAGTGAATGGGGGGCAGGGGGAGAAAAACTGTTTTTT.

The gene calls are TRBV5-6 and TRBJ2-1; no clear D gene. The germline CDR1 and CDR2 sequences are SGHDT and YYEEEE. V shed 4 bases and J shed 4 bases, with 3 bases lying between them. This CDR3 region has 11 residues. CDR3 sequence: CASSRYNEQFF. As DNA, the CDR3 is TGTGCCAGCAGCAGATACAATGAGCAGTTCTTC.

The V call is TRBV6-1, the J call TRBJ2-2; TRBD1 aligns across 7 bases. Germline V gene sequence: CDR1 MNHNS, CDR2 SASEGT. The CDR3 is 13 amino acids. J was trimmed by 5 bases and V by 6 bases; bases with no gene match: 3. The CDR3 here is CASRRQGTGELFF. In nucleotides, the CDR3 is TGTGCCAGCAGGAGACAGGGAACCGGGGAGCTGTTTTTT.

This clone was seen a few times. V and J are TRBV13 and TRBJ1-2; a weak D match, TRBD1 (6 bases). In germline, CDR1 is PRHDT, CDR2 FYEKMQ (reference sequence). Trimming took off 5 bases at V and 8 bases at J, with 18 bases between the two ends. The CDR3 loop spans 14 amino acids. CDR3 in DNA: TGTGCCAGCAGCCGGACAACAGGGCTGCTCGGCTACACCTTC. Encoded protein: CASSRTTGLLGYTF.

This clone has only a few counts. The same CDR3 is also encoded by other DNA sequences in this sample. The V gene is TRBV29-1, the J gene TRBJ1-1; the D is unclear. Germline CDR1 SQVTM, CDR2 ANQGSEA. CDR3 size: 11 residues. The V end lost 3 bases, the J end lost 0 bases, and 2 bases lay between the germline ends. CDR3 DNA sequence: TGCAGCGTTGAGGTGAACACTGAAGCTTTCTTT. It specifies CSVEVNTEAFF.

The chain is built from TRBV9 and TRBJ2-2; 7 bases fit TRBD1. Germline V CDR1 and CDR2: SGDLS, YYNGEE. With V trimmed by 4 bases and J by 2 bases, 11 bases remained unmatched. CDR3 length: 17 amino acids. CDR3 sequence reads: CASSRTGGYSNTGELFF. In DNA form, the CDR3 reads TGTGCCAGCAGCCGGACAGGAGGTTATTCAAACACCGGGGAGCTGTTTTTT.

In this sample, this clone turned up a few times. V gene TRBV21-1 combines with J gene TRBJ2-7; TRBD2 reflects the table's D call only, with no check against the DNA. TRBV21-1 has pseudogene status. The CDR3 runs to 14 residues. CDR3 sequence: CASRGAGGLYEQYF. The CDR3 nucleotides read TGTGCCAGCAGAGGAGCGGGAGGCCTCTACGAGCAGTACTTC.

V and J are TRBV28 and TRBJ2-1, with D maybe TRBD2 (6 bases). Germline assignment: CDR1 MDHEN and CDR2 SYDVKM. Trimming removed 1 base at V and 10 bases at J, with 11 bases between. The CDR3 is made up of 13 amino acids. The CDR3: CASSLFRGGEQFF. DNA of the CDR3: TGTGCCAGCAGTTTATTTCGGGGAGGAGAGCAGTTCTTC.

The V gene is TRBV2, the J gene TRBJ1-5, with D maybe TRBD1 (6 bases). Deletions cut 5 bases from V and 6 bases from J, with 20 bases between. Per germline, CDR1 SNHLY and CDR2 FYNNEI. This CDR3 spans 16 amino acids. CDR3 nucleotide sequence: TGTGCCAGCAGTCTCTCGGGGGCGGAGAACGGTCAGCCCCAGCATTTT. Its translation is CASSLSGAENGQPQHF.

This clone is a singleton in its sample. The gene calls are TRBV15 and TRBJ1-2; tentative D call: TRBD1 (6 bases). Per germline, CDR1 LNHNV and CDR2 YYDKDF (reference sequence). The CDR3 spans 16 residues. V was clipped by 5 bases and J by 6 bases, with 22 bases between them. The chain's CDR3 is CATSRGRGTGMHGYTF. As DNA, the CDR3 is TGTGCCACCAGCCGGGGGAGGGGGACGGGAATGCATGGCTACACCTTC.

The rearrangement joins TRBV18 to TRBJ1-2, with 7 bases matching TRBD1. From germline, CDR1 is KGHSH and CDR2 LQKENI. The CDR3 totals 13 residues. The junction had 2 bases not matched to a gene; V was cut back by 5 bases and J by 2 bases. The CDR3 DNA sequence: TGTGCCAGCTCATCGGGACAGAACTATGGCTACACCTTC. Translated, it gives CASSSGQNYGYTF.

The rearrangement uses TRBV9 and TRBJ2-7, with D tentatively TRBD1 (6 bases). Between the trimmed V and J ends, which lost 4 bases and 0 bases, there was a span of 11 bases. The CDR3 totals 14 residues. The germline gives CDR1 SGDLS, CDR2 YYNGEE. The CDR3 region has the DNA TGTGCCAGCAGCAAGGGGGATGCCTCCTACGAGCAGTACTTC. It translates to CASSKGDASYEQYF.

This rearrangement joins TRBV5-4 to TRBJ2-7; TRBD1 matches 9 bases. The CDR3 is 15 residues long. The junction had 12 bases not matched to a gene; V was cut back by 4 bases and J by 7 bases. Per the germline V gene, CDR1 is SGHNT and CDR2 is YYREEE (reference sequence). Here the CDR3 reads CASSPRRTGEKEQYF. The CDR3 bases are TGTGCCAGCAGCCCGCGGCGGACAGGGGAGAAAGAGCAGTACTTC.

This clone was recorded once. CDR3 DNA sequence: TGTGCCAGCAGCTTAGTTAGGGCGATCCAAGAGACCCAGTACTTC. It encodes CASSLVRAIQETQYF. The chain is built from TRBV7-8 and TRBJ2-5; D remains ambiguous. Between the trimmed V and J ends, which lost 1 base and 1 base, there was a span of 10 bases. CDR3 length: 15 residues. Germline V CDR1 and CDR2: SGHVS, FQNEAQ.

The chain links TRBV10-2 to TRBJ1-5, with no clear D. CDR1 is WSHSY, CDR2 SAAADI, per germline. V lost 6 bases to trimming and J lost 4 bases, with 7 bases between them. CDR3 length equals 12 residues. The CDR3, as DNA: TGCGCCAGCAGCAGTGGAAATCAGCCCCAGCATTTT. Amino acid sequence: CASSSGNQPQHF.

This clone was picked up one time. The chain has TRBV7-8 and TRBJ2-2; D not certain. V shed 5 bases and J shed 0 bases, with 13 bases lying between them. The germline CDR1 and CDR2 sequences are SGHVS and FQNEAQ. The CDR3 is 16 amino acids. The CDR3: CASSISITANTGELFF. In nucleotides, the CDR3 is TGTGCCAGCAGCATTAGTATTACCGCGAACACCGGGGAGCTGTTTTTT. The full variable domain, in which reference TRBV7-8 and TRBJ2-2 provide the parts outside the CDR3, is GAGVSQSPRYKVAKRGQDVALRCDPISGHVSLFWYQQALGQGPEFLTYFQNEAQLDKSGLPSDRFFAERPEGSVSTLKIQRTQQEDSAVYLCASSISITANTGELFFGEGSRLTVL.

The table lists this clone with a few counts. The genes are TRBV28 and TRBJ1-2; D unclear. Trimming took 2 bases from V and 4 from J, leaving 8 bases between them. Germline V gene data show CDR1 as MDHEN and CDR2 as SYDVKM. This CDR3 contains 13 residues. CDR3 sequence (DNA): TGTGCCAGCAGTTTAGCAGGTGTCTATGGCTACACCTTC. Amino acids: CASSLAGVYGYTF.

V is TRBV7-2 and J is TRBJ2-7; tentatively, D is TRBD1 (6 bases). Trimming removed 1 base at V and 7 bases at J, with 17 bases between. The CDR3 contains 15 residues. From germline, CDR1 is SGHTA and CDR2 FQGNSA. The CDR3 coding sequence is TGTGCCAGCAGCTTAGATACCAACAGGGTGCGGGAGCAGTACTTC. Protein product: CASSLDTNRVREQYF.

The chain recombines TRBV11-1 with TRBJ2-5; 8 nucleotides line up with TRBD1. The J call may be in error: the DNA end matches TRBJ2-7 better. Germline V gene lookup returns CDR1 SGHAT and CDR2 FQDESV (reference sequence). This CDR3 region has 14 residues. The CDR3 DNA reads as TGTGCCAGCAGCTTCTGGGACAGGCCCTACGAGCAGTACTTC. Translated, it gives CASSFWDRPYEQYF.

V and J are TRBV2 and TRBJ1-1; 12 bases map to TRBD1. V shed 9 bases, J shed 6 bases, and the junction held 5 bases outside the gene matches. The CDR3 spans 13 residues. From germline, CDR1 is SNHLY and CDR2 FYNNEI. CDR3: CARPGQGAAEAFF. The CDR3 DNA follows: TGTGCCAGACCGGGACAGGGGGCGGCTGAAGCTTTCTTT.

The chain is built from TRBV6-1 and TRBJ2-2; TRBD1 agrees at 8 bases. Trimming removed 4 bases from V and 4 bases from J; junction bases left unmatched: 5. The CDR3 runs to 15 residues. In germline, CDR1 is MNHNS, CDR2 SASEGT. This CDR3 is CASSATGVGTGELFF. In nucleotides, the CDR3 is TGTGCCAGCAGTGCGACAGGGGTCGGCACCGGGGAGCTGTTTTTT.

A note on this clone: The same CDR3 is also encoded by other DNA sequences in this sample. The chain uses TRBV9 and TRBJ1-4; D remains ambiguous. V was shortened by 2 bases and J by 5 bases, with 7 bases between the two germline ends. CDR1 SGDLS and CDR2 YYNGEE come from the germline V gene. The CDR3 totals 13 residues. In DNA, the CDR3 is TGTGCCAGCAGCGTCGGAGGGAATGAAAAACTGTTTTTT. Protein: CASSVGGNEKLFF.

The DNA for the CDR3 is TGTGCCAGCAGTCCCGGGGCGGGAGGGAATGAGCAGTTCTTC. As protein: CASSPGAGGNEQFF. The V and J genes are TRBV27 and TRBJ2-1, with 9 bases fitting TRBD2. This CDR3 contains 14 residues. Germline V CDR1 and CDR2: MNHEY, SMNVEV (reference sequence). Losses at the gene ends were 5 bases for V and 7 bases for J; bases not matched to a gene: 6.

The chain is built from TRBV6-1 and TRBJ2-7; D gene ambiguous. Germline lookup yields CDR1 MNHNS and CDR2 SASEGT. CDR3 length equals 12 residues. The ends were cut back, 1 base at V and 5 bases at J, with 6 bases in the middle. The CDR3 nucleotides read TGTGCCAGCAGTGAAGTTGCCCACGAGCAGTACTTC. Translating gives CASSEVAHEQYF.

This rearrangement joins TRBV6-1 to TRBJ1-1; D not resolved. From germline, CDR1 is MNHNS and CDR2 SASEGT. The CDR3 consists of 12 residues. Trimming removed 6 bases at V and 3 bases at J, with 8 bases between. This CDR3 is CASREEYTEAFF. The CDR3 region has the DNA TGTGCCAGCAGGGAGGAGTACACTGAAGCTTTCTTT.